This T cell receptor beta chain was profiled in a study of blood T cell repertoires in COVID-19. As for the study in general: T cells, B-cell-depleted T cells, or PBMCs supplied cDNA or gDNA.

How the authors handled the data: Reference gene primer amplification gave nucleated cell count estimates. Sequencing used immunoSEQ multiplex PCR; TCRdb keeps in-frame clones, though not all of them. For V, J and clone size, that table is used; D and trimming come from the DNA. The table shows some 80,000 clones, with approximately 90% occurring only once. Sequencing input: peripheral blood. This TCR was recovered from a human donor in a cohort sampled during active COVID-19.

For the CDR3, the DNA is TGTGCCAGCTCAGGCCCGGAACAGGGAATGGGCTACGAGCAGTACTTC. Encoded protein: CASSGPEQGMGYEQYF. The V and J genes are TRBV18 and TRBJ2-7, with D perhaps matching TRBD1 (6 bases). CDR3 size: 16 residues. Trimming removed 5 bases from V and 3 bases from J, with 20 bases in between. Germline lookup yields CDR1 KGHSH and CDR2 LQKENI.